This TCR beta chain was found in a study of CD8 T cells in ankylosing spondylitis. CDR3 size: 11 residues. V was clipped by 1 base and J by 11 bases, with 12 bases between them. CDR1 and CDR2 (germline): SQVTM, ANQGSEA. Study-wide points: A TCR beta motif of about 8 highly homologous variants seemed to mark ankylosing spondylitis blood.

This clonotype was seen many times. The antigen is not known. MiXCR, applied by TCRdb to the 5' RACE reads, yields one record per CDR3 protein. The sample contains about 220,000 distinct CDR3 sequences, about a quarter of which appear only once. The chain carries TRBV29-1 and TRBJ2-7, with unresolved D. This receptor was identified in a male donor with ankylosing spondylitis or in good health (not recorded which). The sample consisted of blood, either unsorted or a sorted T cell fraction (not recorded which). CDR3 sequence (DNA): TGCAGCGTTGAAGTCGGTAGAGTGGAGTACTTC. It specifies CSVEVGRVEYF.